This TCR beta chain was identified in a study of T cells in Graves' hyperthyroidism and ophthalmopathy. J gave up 1 base and V 4 bases, and 7 bases lay outside the gene matches. Per germline, CDR1 LNHDA and CDR2 SQIVND (reference sequence). The CDR3 spans 17 residues. RNA transcripts were the template for amplifying TCR beta CDR3 regions. Initially, a first-round RT-PCR of the TCR CDR3 employed the HTBI primer set. TCRdb reprocessed the multiplex PCR reads via MiXCR and lists one record per CDR3 protein. The sample includes fewer than 900,000 distinct CDR3 sequences, about 17% of them seen just once. Specimen: blood. The rearrangement joins TRBV19 to TRBJ1-5; 10 bases agree with TRBD1. This TCR came from a man in his late teens or twenties with Graves' hyperthyroidism. The CDR3 coding sequence is TGTGCCAGTAGTAACCGGGACAGGGGAGCCAGCAATCAGCCCCAGCATTTT. Its translation is CASSNRDRGASNQPQHF.